This is a list of T cell receptor beta chains from one sample in a study of blood T cell repertoires in COVID-19. Method: immunoSEQ multiplex PCR; TCRdb's copy keeps in-frame clones and lacks some. This table holds about 76,000 clones, 70% to 90% found once. The sequencing sample was made of peripheral blood. Source of these receptors: a man aged 55 to 70 with COVID-19, enrolled during active disease. CDR3s include the opening cysteine and the closing phenylalanine or tryptophan. The D gene is left open where the match is weak. Part of the rows lack a size; the others show once, few, many or a class for expanded clones.

>TRBJ2-5|.|14|TRBD1|TRBV19
TGTGCCAGTACAATGGGACAGGGTGTCGAGACCCAGTACTTC
CASTMGQGVETQYF
>TRBJ1-2|.|13|.|TRBV29-1
TGCAGCGTTGAACTAGGTGGCCCCTATGGCTACACCTTC
CSVELGGPYGYTF
>TRBJ2-3|once|13|.|TRBV7-6
TGTGCCAGCAGCTTACTAGTCGGGGGTACGCAGTATTTT
CASSLLVGGTQYF
>TRBJ2-3|few|16|TRBD2|TRBV25-1
TGTGCCAGCAGTGCCGGGACTAGCGGGAGGACAGATACGCAGTATTTT
CASSAGTSGRTDTQYF
>TRBJ2-2|.|17|.|TRBV5-4
TGTGCCAGCAGCGATGGACCCCCCGGGAGAGGCACCGGGGAGCTGTTTTTT
CASSDGPPGRGTGELFF
>TRBJ2-7|.|12|.|TRBV18
TGTGCCAGCTCAGCTCAGGCGGGCGAGCAGTACTTC
CASSAQAGEQYF
>TRBJ2-7|.|14|TRBD1|TRBV5-5
TGTGCCAGCAGCATGGGACAGGGAACCTACGAGCAGTACTTC
CASSMGQGTYEQYF
>TRBJ1-5|.|15|.|TRBV12-2
TGTGCAAGTCGCCAAAGGACAGGACCCAATCAGCCCCAGCATTTT
CASRQRTGPNQPQHF
>TRBJ2-1|.|15|.|TRBV7-3
TGTGCCAGCAGCCTCACAGGGACGCGTGGGCAAGAGCAGTTCTTC
CASSLTGTRGQEQFF
>TRBJ2-7|.|12|TRBD1|TRBV28
TGTGCCAGCAGGACAGGGGACTACGAGCAGTACTTC
CASRTGDYEQYF
>TRBJ2-2|once|16|TRBD1|TRBV9
TGTGCCAGCAGCGTAGTGGGGACAGGGAACACCGGGGAGCTGTTTTTT
CASSVVGTGNTGELFF
>TRBJ1-6|.|13|.|TRBV6-5
TGTGCCACGCAACAGGAGATTAATTCACCCCTCCACTTT
CATQQEINSPLHF
>TRBJ2-1|.|18|TRBD2|TRBV3-1/TRBV3-2
TGTGCCAGCAGCCAAGCCCTCCTAGCGGGGGGATTCGACAATGAGCAGTTCTTC
CASSQALLAGGFDNEQFF
>TRBJ2-5|.|14|TRBD1|TRBV5-1
TGCGCCAGCAGCTTAACAGGGGAAAGGGGGCCCCAGTACTTC
CASSLTGERGPQYF
>TRBJ1-5|.|15|.|TRBV7-2
TGTGCCAGCAGCTTGAAGGGGGATAGCAATCAGCCCCAGCATTTT
CASSLKGDSNQPQHF
>TRBJ2-1|.|16|.|TRBV6-5
TGTGCCAGCAGTTACTCGAAGCTAGCGCCATACAATGAGCAGTTCTTC
CASSYSKLAPYNEQFF
>TRBJ2-7|.|16|.|TRBV21-1
TGTGCCAGCAGCTTCGTGAGGACTAGCGGGAGTGGCGAGCAGTACTTC
CASSFVRTSGSGEQYF
>TRBJ1-5|.|11|.|TRBV19
TGTGCCAGTAAGGGGGATCAGCCCCAGCATTTT
CASKGDQPQHF